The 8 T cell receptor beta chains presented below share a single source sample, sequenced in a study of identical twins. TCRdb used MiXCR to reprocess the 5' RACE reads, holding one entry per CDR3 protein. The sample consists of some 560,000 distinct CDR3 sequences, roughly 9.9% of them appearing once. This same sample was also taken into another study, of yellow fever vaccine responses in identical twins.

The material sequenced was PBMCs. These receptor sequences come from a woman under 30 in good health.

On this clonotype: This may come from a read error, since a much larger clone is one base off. The CDR3 DNA sequence: TGCAGCGTTGTTGGGTTCCTAGCAGAGACCTACGAGGAGTACTTC. Translation gives CSVVGFLAETYEEYF. This chain joins TRBV29-1 and TRBJ2-7, with D perhaps TRBD2 (5 bases). The germline CDR1 and CDR2 sequences are SQVTM and ANQGSEA. CDR3 size: 15 residues.

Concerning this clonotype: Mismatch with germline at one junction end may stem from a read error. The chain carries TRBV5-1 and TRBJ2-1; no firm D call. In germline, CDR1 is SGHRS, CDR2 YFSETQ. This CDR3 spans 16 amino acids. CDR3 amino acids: CASSFSQISSFNEQFF. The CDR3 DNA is TGCGCCAGCAGCTTTTCACAGATTAGCTCCTTCAATGAGCAGTTCTTC.

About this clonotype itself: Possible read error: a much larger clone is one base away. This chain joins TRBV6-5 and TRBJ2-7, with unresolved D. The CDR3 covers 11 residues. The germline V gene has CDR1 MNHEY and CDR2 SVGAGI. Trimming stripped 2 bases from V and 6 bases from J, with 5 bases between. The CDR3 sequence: CASSYGFEQYF. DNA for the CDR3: TGTGCCAGCAGTTACGGGTTCGAGCAGTACTTC.

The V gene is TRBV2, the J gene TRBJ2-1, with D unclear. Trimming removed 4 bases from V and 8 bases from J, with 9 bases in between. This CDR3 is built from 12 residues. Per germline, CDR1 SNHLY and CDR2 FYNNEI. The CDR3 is CASSVLVYEQFF. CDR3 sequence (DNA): TGTGCCAGCAGTGTTCTAGTCTATGAGCAGTTCTTC.

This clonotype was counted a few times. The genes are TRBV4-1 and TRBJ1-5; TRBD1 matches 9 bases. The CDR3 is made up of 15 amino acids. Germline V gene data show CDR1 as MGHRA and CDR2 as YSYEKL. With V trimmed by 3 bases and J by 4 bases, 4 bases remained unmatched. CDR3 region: CASSQDGTGNQPQHF. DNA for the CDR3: TGCGCCAGCAGCCAGGACGGGACAGGGAATCAGCCCCAGCATTTT.

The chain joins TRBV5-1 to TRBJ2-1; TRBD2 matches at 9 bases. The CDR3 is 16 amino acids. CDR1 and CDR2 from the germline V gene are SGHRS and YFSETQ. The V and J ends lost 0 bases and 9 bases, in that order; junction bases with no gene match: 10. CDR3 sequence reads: CASSLASAGGIGEQFF. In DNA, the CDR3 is TGCGCCAGCAGCTTGGCATCTGCGGGAGGGATCGGTGAGCAGTTCTTC.

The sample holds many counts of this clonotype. The CDR3 protein is CASSFWTKEKLFF. In nucleotides, the CDR3 is TGTGCCAGCAGTTTCTGGACAAAAGAAAAACTGTTTTTT. The chain has TRBV12-3 or TRBV12-4 and TRBJ1-4, with D possibly being TRBD1 (5 bases). V lost 3 bases to trimming and J lost 8 bases, with 10 bases between them. The CDR3 is 13 residues long.

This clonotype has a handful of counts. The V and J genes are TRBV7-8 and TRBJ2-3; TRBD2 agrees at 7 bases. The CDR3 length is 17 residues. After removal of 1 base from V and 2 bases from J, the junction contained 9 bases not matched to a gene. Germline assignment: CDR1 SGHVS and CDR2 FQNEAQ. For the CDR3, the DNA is TGTGCCAGCAGCTTAGTCTCTAGCGGCCTTCTCACAGATACGCAGTATTTT. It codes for CASSLVSSGLLTDTQYF.